The entry below describes one T cell receptor (beta chain). These data are taken from a study of identical twins. Template switching (which added a universal primer site) was used, and cDNA carried unique molecular identifiers. TCRdb processed the 5' RACE reads anew with MiXCR; each CDR3 protein has one entry. Of under 250,000 distinct CDR3 sequences listed, roughly a tenth are singletons. CDR3 size: 14 residues. Trimming cost V 6 bases and J 4 bases, with 15 bases left between them. The TCR sequence derives from a woman in her late teens or twenties in good health. The V call is TRBV12-3 or TRBV12-4, the J call TRBJ1-1; D possibly corresponds to TRBD1 (5 bases). The sequenced material came from memory (CD45RO+) T cells sorted from blood. CDR3 amino acids: CASSLGTRSTEAFF. CDR3 DNA sequence: TGTGCCAGCAGCCTGGGGACGAGAAGCACTGAAGCTTTCTTT.